A single sample gave rise to the 30 T cell receptor beta chains below, sequenced in a study of blood T cells in healthy people across ages (dated by TCRdb to the mid-2010s). Libraries came from 5' RACE. Sequencing was carried out with an Illumina HiSeq 2500. A second about 7 to 11 cycle PCR used a sample-barcoded 5' primer and a J-beta primer mix. The raw public reads went through TCRdb reprocessing: fastp at Q25, MiXCR clone calling, in-frame beta chains kept. Each CDR3 protein gets just one entry, which takes the most common genes and DNA from the rows behind it. Here the sample has about 1.8 million distinct CDR3 sequences; around 48% occur a single time. The top ten clonotypes cover approximately 2.1% of the sample. Input material: blood. The receptors were sampled from a middle-aged woman in good health.

This clonotype was counted many times. The chain combines TRBV6-6 with TRBJ2-6, with D unresolved. This CDR3 is built from 15 residues. Germline V gene lookup returns CDR1 MNHNY and CDR2 SVGAGI (reference sequence). Trimming took 4 bases from V and 0 from J, leaving 7 bases between them. CDR3 amino acids: CASSLRHSGANVLTF. CDR3 DNA sequence: TGTGCCAGCAGTTTGCGCCACTCTGGGGCCAACGTCCTGACTTTC.

The gene calls are TRBV12-3 or TRBV12-4 and TRBJ2-5; a possible D gene is TRBD1 (5 bases). CDR3 length: 14 residues. Trimming removed 4 bases from V and 7 bases from J, with 16 bases in between. The CDR3 DNA sequence: TGTGCCAGCAGTTGGTTAACCGGTACAGGGACCCAGTACTTC. Protein: CASSWLTGTGTQYF.

The genes are TRBV20-1 and TRBJ1-2; D not resolved. Germline V gives CDR1 DFQATT, CDR2 SNEGSKA (reference sequence). The CDR3 spans 12 residues. V was pared by 5 bases and J by 9 bases, with 16 bases between. The CDR3 spells CSARTSAASYTF. CDR3 nucleotide sequence: TGCAGTGCTCGGACCTCGGCAGCGAGCTACACCTTC.

This chain joins TRBV27 and TRBJ2-1, with 7 bases identical to TRBD2. Germline assignment: CDR1 MNHEY and CDR2 SMNVEV (reference sequence). The CDR3 runs 15 residues. J lost 5 bases, V lost 3 bases, and 7 bases had no gene match. The CDR3 coding sequence is TGTGCCAGCAGTTTGGTGGGGGGGAATCACAATGAGCAGTTCTTC. Translated, it gives CASSLVGGNHNEQFF.

In this sample, this clonotype turned up a few times. The V and J genes are TRBV5-1 and TRBJ2-4; D perhaps matches TRBD2 (6 bases). The CDR3 runs 15 residues. V lost 4 bases and J 3 bases, leaving 14 bases between the germline ends. Per the germline V gene, CDR1 is SGHRS and CDR2 is YFSETQ. DNA of the CDR3: TGCGCCAGCAGCCCCCAGAAGGAGGGCAAAAACATTCAGTACTTC. Translation gives CASSPQKEGKNIQYF.

The chain is built from TRBV5-1 and TRBJ2-5; D assignment may be TRBD1 or TRBD2 (5 bases each). The CDR3 runs to 14 residues. The germline V gene encodes CDR1 SGHRS and CDR2 YFSETQ. With 4 bases removed from V and 4 bases from J, the gap between germline ends came to 14 bases. The CDR3 is CASSVGRLGETQYF. For the CDR3, the DNA is TGCGCCAGCAGCGTGGGACGGCTAGGAGAGACCCAGTACTTC.

This clonotype was counted between two and nine times. The gene calls are TRBV29-1 and TRBJ2-3; D not resolved. V shed 3 bases and J shed 4 bases, with 5 bases lying between them. Germline V gene lookup returns CDR1 SQVTM and CDR2 ANQGSEA. This CDR3 is 11 amino acids long. The DNA for the CDR3 is TGCAGCGTTGATCCCCCAGATACGCAGTATTTT. Amino acid sequence: CSVDPPDTQYF.

The V and J genes are TRBV20-1 and TRBJ2-5; no clear D. Trimming removed 0 bases at V and 11 bases at J, with 19 bases between. CDR1 and CDR2 (germline): DFQATT, SNEGSKA (reference sequence). CDR3 length equals 14 residues. In DNA form, the CDR3 reads TGCAGTGCTAGAGACCTGGGTAAGGTGGGTGAGCAGTACTTC. Translation: CSARDLGKVGEQYF.

This chain connects TRBV2 to TRBJ2-1; 9 nucleotides agree with TRBD2. This CDR3 has 16 residues. V was pared by 7 bases and J by 4 bases, with 11 bases of the junction left unmatched. Germline V gene lookup returns CDR1 SNHLY and CDR2 FYNNEI. The CDR3 DNA is TGTGCCAGCACCGGGACTAGCAGGGGAAAGTACAATGAGCAGTTCTTC. Translated: CASTGTSRGKYNEQFF.

A few counts support this clonotype. This chain links TRBV20-1 with TRBJ2-5; TRBD1 is a possible D gene (6 bases). V was cut by 3 bases and J by 9 bases, with 17 bases left in between. This CDR3 has 13 amino acids. Germline assignment: CDR1 DFQATT and CDR2 SNEGSKA (reference sequence). The CDR3 DNA sequence: TGCAGTGCTAGCGCCAGGGGCCTAACACCCCAGTACTTC. It yields the protein CSASARGLTPQYF.

The chain links TRBV6-1 to TRBJ1-4; the D is unclear. V gave up 4 bases and J gave up 8 bases, with 11 bases separating them. The CDR3 length is 13 residues. Looked up from germline, CDR1 is MNHNS and CDR2 is SASEGT. CDR3 DNA sequence: TGTGCCAGCAGTGCCGGGGAGCAAGAAAAACTGTTTTTT. It codes for CASSAGEQEKLFF.

This rearrangement joins TRBV15 to TRBJ1-2; D not resolved. This CDR3 has 15 amino acids. Trimming took 5 bases from V and 6 from J, leaving 19 bases between them. CDR1 is LNHNV, CDR2 YYDKDF, per germline (reference sequence). The CDR3 protein is CATSGRDFVKDGYTF. The CDR3 coding sequence is TGTGCCACCAGCGGACGGGATTTTGTCAAGGATGGCTACACCTTC.

CDR3 residues: CASSPGQGRGANEKLFF. In nucleotides, the CDR3 is TGTGCCAGCAGCCCGGGACAGGGGCGCGGAGCTAATGAAAAACTGTTTTTT. V gene TRBV7-9 combines with J gene TRBJ1-4; 10 bases agree with TRBD1. This CDR3 region has 17 residues. Germline CDR1 is SEHNR and CDR2 is FQNEAQ (reference sequence). Unmatched junction bases numbered 9, after V lost 5 bases and J lost 3 bases.

V gene TRBV5-1 combines with J gene TRBJ2-1; 8 bases are a match to TRBD1. The CDR3 length is 16 residues. From germline, CDR1 is SGHRS and CDR2 YFSETQ. V lost 4 bases to trimming and J lost 5 bases; unmatched junction nucleotides: 11. The CDR3 here is CASSGRAGTGNNEQFF. The CDR3 DNA is TGCGCCAGCAGCGGGCGGGCCGGGACAGGCAACAATGAGCAGTTCTTC.

The J gene is TRBJ2-3, the V gene TRBV5-1; D perhaps matches TRBD1 (5 bases). V lost 0 bases, J lost 5 bases, and 16 bases lay in between. Germline V gene sequence: CDR1 SGHRS, CDR2 YFSETQ. This CDR3 is built from 16 residues. The CDR3 DNA follows: TGCGCCAGCAGCTTGGTGGAGCCGACGCAGGGAGATACGCAGTATTTT. Protein product: CASSLVEPTQGDTQYF. The full variable domain, with the rest looked up from reference TRBV5-1 and TRBJ2-3, is KAGVTQTPRYLIKTRGQQVTLSCSPISGHRSVSWYQQTPGQGLQFLFEYFSETQRNKGNFPGRFSGRQFSNSRSEMNVSTLELGDSALYLCASSLVEPTQGDTQYFGPGTRLTVL.

V gene TRBV28 combines with J gene TRBJ2-3; 8 bases align to TRBD2. The CDR3 contains 16 residues. Germline V gene sequence: CDR1 MDHEN, CDR2 SYDVKM. J lost 2 bases, V lost 5 bases, and 9 bases had no gene match. CDR3 loop: CASSPTGGGNTDTQYF. The CDR3, as DNA: TGTGCCAGCAGTCCAACAGGCGGGGGGAACACAGATACGCAGTATTTT.

In its sample, this clonotype was seen a few times. The chain employs TRBV27 and TRBJ2-1; 8 bases fit TRBD2. CDR1 MNHEY and CDR2 SMNVEV come from the germline V gene (reference sequence). The V gene end was trimmed by 10 bases and the J gene end by 7 bases; junction bases not matched to a gene: 24. This CDR3 has 18 residues. CDR3: CAIAGGGAAAIERNEQFF. CDR3 nucleotide sequence: TGTGCCATTGCGGGGGGTGGGGCAGCGGCCATAGAGAGAAATGAGCAGTTCTTC.

The J gene is TRBJ2-4, the V gene TRBV20-1; D is perhaps TRBD2 (6 bases). This CDR3 region has 12 residues. The germline V and J ends were trimmed by 4 bases and 9 bases, with 13 bases remaining between them. Per the germline V gene, CDR1 is DFQATT and CDR2 is SNEGSKA (reference sequence). This CDR3 is CSATLVGGIQYF. Written as DNA, the CDR3 is TGCAGTGCTACCCTCGTGGGGGGCATTCAGTACTTC.

V usage is TRBV24-1 and J usage is TRBJ2-2, with TRBD1 identical over 9 bases. This CDR3 region has 16 residues. The germline gives CDR1 KGHDR, CDR2 SFDVKD. V lost 3 bases to trimming and J lost 7 bases; unmatched junction nucleotides: 8. The CDR3 spells CATSDTGQGGGGELFF. DNA of the CDR3: TGTGCCACCAGTGATACGGGACAGGGCGGAGGCGGGGAGCTGTTTTTT.

The J gene is TRBJ1-5, the V gene TRBV12-3 or TRBV12-4; D is undetermined. The V and J ends lost 6 bases and 0 bases respectively, with 12 bases between them. CDR3 length: 15 residues. The CDR3 DNA sequence: TGTGCCAGCAGCCCAAGCGGGATTAGCAATCAGCCCCAGCATTTT. This gives the protein CASSPSGISNQPQHF.

This clonotype was counted only a few times. The chain links TRBV12-3 or TRBV12-4 to TRBJ2-3; the match to TRBD2 covers 9 bases. CDR3 length: 16 amino acids. Losses at the gene ends were 5 bases for V and 6 bases for J; bases not matched to a gene: 12. CDR3 DNA sequence: TGTGCCAGCAGTCCCCGGGGTAGCGGGGGTCATGATACGCAGTATTTT. Its translation: CASSPRGSGGHDTQYF.

This clonotype appeared a single time. The chain is built from TRBV2 and TRBJ2-3, with D tentatively TRBD1 or TRBD2 (5 bases each). The CDR3 has 14 residues. Germline V gene sequence: CDR1 SNHLY, CDR2 FYNNEI. V was clipped by 5 bases and J by 5 bases, with 14 bases between them. CDR3 protein: CASSRVGVGDTQYF. Written as DNA, the CDR3 is TGTGCCAGCAGTCGGGTGGGGGTGGGAGATACGCAGTATTTT.

This clonotype was seen a handful of times. The chain employs TRBV5-1 and TRBJ2-7; TRBD2 aligns across 8 bases. This CDR3 region has 16 residues. Trimming removed 4 bases from V and 2 bases from J; junction bases left unmatched: 11. CDR1 is SGHRS and CDR2 is YFSETQ in the germline V gene. DNA of the CDR3: TGCGCCAGCAGCCCTGGACTAGCCCCGTCGCCCTACGAGCAGTACTTC. The encoded protein is CASSPGLAPSPYEQYF.

The J gene is TRBJ2-5, the V gene TRBV25-1; TRBD1 matches 10 bases. With V trimmed by 4 bases and J by 11 bases, 19 bases remained unmatched. CDR1 is MGHDK, CDR2 SYGVNS, per germline. This CDR3 contains 17 residues. Here the CDR3 DNA reads TGTGCCAGCAGTGGAAACCCCGGGACAGGGGACAGCAATGAGCAGTACTTC. Protein product: CASSGNPGTGDSNEQYF.

Only a few counts were recorded for this clonotype. The rearrangement links TRBV29-1 to TRBJ1-2, with D possibly matching TRBD1 (5 bases). The ends were cut back, 4 bases at V and 4 bases at J, with 13 bases in the middle. CDR1 SQVTM and CDR2 ANQGSEA come from the germline V gene. CDR3 length equals 13 residues. CDR3 DNA sequence: TGCAGCGTTGCCCGACAGTTATCCTATGGCTACACCTTC. It yields the protein CSVARQLSYGYTF.

The DNA of the CDR3 is TGTGCCAGCAGTTATAGCTACAGGGACTACCAATACAATGAGCAGTACTTC. This sequence encodes CASSYSYRDYQYNEQYF. The chain is built from TRBV25-1 and TRBJ2-7, with D maybe TRBD2 (7 bases). V was shortened by 5 bases and J by 7 bases, with 27 bases between the two germline ends. Looked up from germline, CDR1 is MGHDK and CDR2 is SYGVNS. CDR3 length: 17 residues.

This clonotype was seen repeatedly, ten times or more. The chain couples TRBV2 to TRBJ2-5, with D hard to call. There are 11 residues in the CDR3. Germline CDR1 reads SNHLY; CDR2 reads FYNNEI. V was trimmed by 6 bases and J by 2 bases, leaving 4 bases between them. The CDR3 is CASREQETQYF. CDR3 sequence (DNA): TGTGCCAGCAGAGAACAAGAGACCCAGTACTTC.

This clonotype occurred a few times. The rearrangement uses TRBV29-1 and TRBJ2-7; a possible D gene is TRBD2 (6 bases). The CDR3 is 15 amino acids. The germline V and J ends were trimmed by 1 base and 0 bases, with 13 bases remaining between them. Looked up from germline, CDR1 is SQVTM and CDR2 is ANQGSEA. The CDR3 protein is CSVEGWGDLSYEQYF. CDR3 coding DNA: TGCAGCGTTGAAGGATGGGGGGACCTCTCCTACGAGCAGTACTTC.

The rearrangement links TRBV11-2 to TRBJ2-5; no definite D call. CDR3 length equals 15 residues. Germline V gene data show CDR1 as SGHAT and CDR2 as FQNNGV. Trimming took 2 bases from V and 0 from J, leaving 10 bases between them. The CDR3 region is CASSLFRGNQETQYF. The CDR3 nucleotides are TGTGCCAGCAGCTTATTTCGCGGAAACCAAGAGACCCAGTACTTC.

The rearrangement uses TRBV5-1 and TRBJ1-2; D remains ambiguous. V gave up 1 base and J gave up 3 bases, with 19 bases separating them. Looked up from germline, CDR1 is SGHRS and CDR2 is YFSETQ. CDR3 length equals 17 residues. In DNA, the CDR3 is TGCGCCAGCAGCTTGTTGGCTGTCGCAGAGGGAGACTATGGCTACACCTTC. This encodes CASSLLAVAEGDYGYTF.